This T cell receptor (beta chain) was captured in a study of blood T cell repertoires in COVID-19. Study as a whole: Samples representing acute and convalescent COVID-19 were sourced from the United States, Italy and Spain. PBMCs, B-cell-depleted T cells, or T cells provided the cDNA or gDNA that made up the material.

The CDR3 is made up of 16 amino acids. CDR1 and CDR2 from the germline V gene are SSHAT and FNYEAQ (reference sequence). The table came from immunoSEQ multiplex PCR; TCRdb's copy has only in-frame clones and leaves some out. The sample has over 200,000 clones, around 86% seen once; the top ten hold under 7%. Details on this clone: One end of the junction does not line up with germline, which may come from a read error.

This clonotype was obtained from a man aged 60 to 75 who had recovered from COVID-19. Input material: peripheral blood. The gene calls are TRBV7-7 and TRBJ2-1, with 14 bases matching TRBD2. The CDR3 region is CASSLAGLAGADEQFF. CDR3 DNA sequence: TGTGCTAGCAGCTTAGCGGGACTAGCGGGAGCCGATGAGCAGTTCTTC. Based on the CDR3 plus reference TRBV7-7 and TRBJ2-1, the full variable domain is GAGVSQSPRYKVTKRGQDVTLRCDPISSHATLYWYQQALGQGPEFLTYFNYEAQPDKSGLPSDRFSAERPEGSISTLTIQRTEQRDSAMYRCASSLAGLAGADEQFFGPGTRLTVL.